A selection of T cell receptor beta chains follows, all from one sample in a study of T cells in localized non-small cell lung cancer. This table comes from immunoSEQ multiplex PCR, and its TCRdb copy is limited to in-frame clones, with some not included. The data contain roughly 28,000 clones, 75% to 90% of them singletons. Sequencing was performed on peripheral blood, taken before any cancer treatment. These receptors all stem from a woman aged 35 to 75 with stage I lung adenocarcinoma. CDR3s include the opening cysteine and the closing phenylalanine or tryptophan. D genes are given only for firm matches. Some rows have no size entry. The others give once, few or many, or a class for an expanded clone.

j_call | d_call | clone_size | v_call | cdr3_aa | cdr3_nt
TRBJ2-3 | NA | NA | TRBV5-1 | CASSFTPRRTRVTDTQYF | TGCGCCAGCAGCTTCACCCCTCGAAGGACAAGGGTCACAGATACGCAGTATTTT
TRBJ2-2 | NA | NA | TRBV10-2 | CASSGVGVRRPNTGELFF | TGCGCCAGCAGTGGCGTAGGCGTTCGGCGTCCGAACACCGGGGAGCTGTTTTTT
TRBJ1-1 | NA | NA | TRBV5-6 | CASSLVGPNTEAFF | TGTGCCAGCAGCTTGGTGGGGCCGAACACTGAAGCTTTCTTT
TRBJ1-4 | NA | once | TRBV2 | CASSEGQTYEKLFF | TGTGCCAGCAGTGAAGGGCAGACCTATGAAAAACTGTTTTTT
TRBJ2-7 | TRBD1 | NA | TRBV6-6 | CASSHGQGYEQYF | TGTGCCAGCAGCCACGGACAGGGTTACGAGCAGTACTTC
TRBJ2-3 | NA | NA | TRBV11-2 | CASSLGLRGGDTQYF | TGTGCCAGCAGCTTAGGGTTAAGAGGCGGAGATACGCAGTATTTT
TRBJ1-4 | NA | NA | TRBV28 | CASSSAGSTNEKLFF | TGTGCCAGCAGTTCCGCAGGGTCAACTAATGAAAAACTGTTTTTT
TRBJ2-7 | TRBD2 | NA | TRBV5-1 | CASSPRAGGPYEQYF | TGCGCCAGCAGCCCTAGAGCGGGGGGTCCCTACGAGCAGTACTTC
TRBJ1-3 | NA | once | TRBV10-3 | CAIKEEGSNTIYF | TGTGCCATCAAGGAGGAGGGCTCAAACACCATATATTTT
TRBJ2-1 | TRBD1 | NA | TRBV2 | CASRRDSLNYNEQFF | TGTGCCAGCAGACGGGACAGCCTAAATTACAATGAGCAGTTCTTC
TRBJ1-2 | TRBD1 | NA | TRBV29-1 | CSVGGQGGQQVYGYTF | TGCAGCGTAGGTGGACAGGGAGGTCAGCAGGTCTATGGCTACACCTTC
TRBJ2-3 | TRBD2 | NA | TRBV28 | CASPPAGGSTDTQYF | TGTGCCAGCCCCCCCGCGGGGGGGAGCACAGATACGCAGTATTTT
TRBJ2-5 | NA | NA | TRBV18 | CASNTGGVQETQYF | TGTGCCAGCAATACAGGTGGGGTACAAGAGACCCAGTACTTC
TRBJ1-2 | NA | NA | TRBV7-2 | CASSLGEGFGYTF | TGTGCCAGCAGCTTAGGGGAGGGGTTCGGCTACACCTTC
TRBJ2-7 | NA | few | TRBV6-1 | CASSDDTRIQQYF | TGTGCCAGCAGTGACGACACTAGGATCCAGCAGTACTTC
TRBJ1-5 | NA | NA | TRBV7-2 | CASSVWGIEAQPQHF | TGTGCCAGCAGCGTGTGGGGGATTGAAGCTCAGCCCCAGCATTTT
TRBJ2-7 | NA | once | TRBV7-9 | CASSLAQDGQYF | TGTGCCAGCAGCTTAGCACAAGATGGGCAGTACTTC
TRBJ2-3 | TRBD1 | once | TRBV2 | CASSDRGIDTQYF | TGTGCCAGCAGCGACAGGGGAATAGATACGCAGTATTTT
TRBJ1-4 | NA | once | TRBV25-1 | CASSAREGVGKLFF | TGTGCCAGCAGTGCTCGGGAGGGGGTAGGAAAACTGTTTTTT
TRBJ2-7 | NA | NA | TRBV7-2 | CASSLTKGLSSYEQYF | TGTGCCAGCAGCCTGACGAAGGGGCTTAGCTCCTACGAGCAGTACTTC
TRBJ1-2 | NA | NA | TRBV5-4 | CASRSYEDPNYGYTF | TGTGCCAGCAGGTCTTACGAAGACCCTAACTATGGCTACACCTTC
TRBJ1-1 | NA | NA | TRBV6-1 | CASSEATTVTEAFF | TGTGCCAGCAGTGAAGCGACCACAGTCACTGAAGCTTTCTTT
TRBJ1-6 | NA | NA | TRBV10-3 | CAITRTENSPLHF | TGTGCCATCACCAGGACAGAAAATTCACCCCTCCACTTT
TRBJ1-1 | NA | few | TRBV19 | CASSLAGMNTEAFF | TGTGCCAGTAGTCTCGCAGGGATGAACACTGAAGCTTTCTTT
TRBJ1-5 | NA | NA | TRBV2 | CASSESRRGINQPQHF | TGTGCCAGCAGTGAGAGTAGAAGGGGAATCAATCAGCCCCAGCATTTT
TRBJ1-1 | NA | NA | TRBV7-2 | CASTGLGWRRNTEAFF | TGTGCCAGCACGGGTCTAGGATGGAGAAGGAACACTGAAGCTTTCTTT
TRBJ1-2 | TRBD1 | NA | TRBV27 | CASSLLGQGAPGYGYTF | TGTGCCAGCAGTTTATTAGGGCAGGGGGCGCCGGGCTATGGCTACACCTTC
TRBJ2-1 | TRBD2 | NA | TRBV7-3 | CASSPYSGGTNEQFF | TGTGCCAGCAGCCCCTATAGCGGGGGGACCAATGAGCAGTTCTTC
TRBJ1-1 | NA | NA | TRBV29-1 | CSVEEFSRGNTEAFF | TGCAGCGTTGAAGAATTTTCACGGGGAAACACTGAAGCTTTCTTT
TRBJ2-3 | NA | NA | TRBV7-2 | CASSTGSISTDTQYF | TGTGCCAGCAGCACGGGATCGATAAGCACAGATACGCAGTATTTT
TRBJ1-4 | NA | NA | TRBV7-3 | CASSSGRTNNEKLFF | TGTGCCAGCAGCTCAGGACGGACAAATAATGAAAAACTGTTTTTT
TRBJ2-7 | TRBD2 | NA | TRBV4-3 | CASSQEGLQLAGLYEQYF | TGCGCCAGCAGCCAGGAGGGACTCCAACTAGCGGGGTTGTACGAGCAGTACTTC
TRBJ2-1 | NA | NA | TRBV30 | CAWSVLEYNNEQFF | TGTGCCTGGAGTGTACTGGAATACAACAATGAGCAGTTCTTC
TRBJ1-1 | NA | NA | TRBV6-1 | CASGGQLNTEAFF | TGTGCCAGCGGGGGGCAATTAAACACTGAAGCTTTCTTT
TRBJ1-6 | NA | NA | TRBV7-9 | CASSLLGAAPLHF | TGTGCCAGCAGCCTTCTTGGGGCAGCACCCCTCCACTTT
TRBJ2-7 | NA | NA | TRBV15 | CATSKRWRLSYEQYF | TGTGCCACCAGCAAGAGATGGAGGTTATCCTACGAGCAGTACTTC
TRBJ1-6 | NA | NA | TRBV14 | CASSPRGEVTYNSPLHF | TGTGCCAGCAGCCCTCGGGGGGAAGTCACCTATAATTCACCCCTCCACTTT
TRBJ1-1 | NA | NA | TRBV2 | CASSQGENTEAFF | TGTGCCAGCAGTCAGGGAGAAAACACTGAAGCTTTCTTT
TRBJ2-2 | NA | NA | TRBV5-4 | CASSFGEGITGELFF | TGTGCCAGCAGCTTCGGAGAAGGGATCACCGGGGAGCTGTTTTTT